The 24 T cell receptor beta chains below were found in one sample sequenced in a study of monozygotic twins with inflammatory bowel disease. TCRdb reprocessed the 5' RACE reads and keeps a single row for each CDR3 protein, giving no DNA. The listing contains 330,000 or so distinct CDR3 sequences. Sequenced: blood. The receptors here all came from a human donor with ulcerative colitis or Crohn's disease, or a healthy co-twin of an affected twin (not recorded which).

The V and J genes are TRBV5-4 and TRBJ2-4. From germline, CDR1 is SGHNT and CDR2 YYREEE (reference sequence). This CDR3 is built from 15 residues. CDR3 loop: CASSLVVGAKNIQYF. Full variable domain (missing parts from reference TRBV5-4 and TRBJ2-4): ETGVTQSPTHLIKTRGQQVTLRCSSQSGHNTVSWYQQALGQGPQFIFQYYREEENGRGNFPPRFSGLQFPNYSSELNVNALELDDSALYLCASSLVVGAKNIQYFGAGTRLSVL.

The CDR3 here is CASSFPSAGNTIYF. The chain uses TRBV11-2 and TRBJ1-3. Germline values: CDR1 SGHAT, CDR2 FQNNGV. This CDR3 contains 14 residues. Complete variable domain (other parts from reference TRBV11-2 and TRBJ1-3): EAGVAQSPRYKIIEKRQSVAFWCNPISGHATLYWYQQILGQGPKLLIQFQNNGVVDDSQLPKDRFSAERLKGVDSTLKIQPAKLEDSAVYLCASSFPSAGNTIYFGEGSWLTVV.

The chain has TRBV7-2 and TRBJ1-2. Germline V gene lookup returns CDR1 SGHTA and CDR2 FQGNSA. The CDR3 length is 14 residues. The CDR3: CASSFFGSNYGYTF.

The chain is built from TRBV11-2 and TRBJ1-6. The CDR3 runs to 12 residues. Per the germline V gene, CDR1 is SGHAT and CDR2 is FQNNGV. This chain's CDR3 is CASSSYFSPLHF.

The chain recombines TRBV29-1 with TRBJ2-1; TCRdb proposes TRBD1, but this gene call is untestable without DNA. Germline assignment: CDR1 SQVTM and CDR2 ANQGSEA. This CDR3 region has 13 residues. CDR3 residues: CSVHVGRYNEQFF.

The chain is built from TRBV5-1 and TRBJ2-7; with no DNA, the TCRdb D assignment of TRBD2 cannot be verified. The V gene's germline CDR1 is SGHRS and CDR2 YFSETQ. This CDR3 has 15 residues. The CDR3: CASSLGDLSSYEQYF.

The chain joins TRBV7-2 to TRBJ2-3; TCRdb designates TRBD1, a call that cannot be tested without DNA. This CDR3 has 15 residues. The germline V gene has CDR1 SGHTA and CDR2 FQGNSA. CDR3 loop: CASSQAGGRTDTQYF.

This chain joins TRBV6-2 or TRBV6-3 and TRBJ1-5; the D gene TCRdb calls, TRBD1, cannot be checked with no DNA. The CDR3 length is 15 residues. CDR1 and CDR2 (germline): MNHEY, SVGEGT. This CDR3 is CASSNGGTGHQPQHF.

The chain has TRBV20-1 and TRBJ2-1; TCRdb gives TRBD2 as the D gene, but with no DNA this cannot be confirmed. CDR1 is DFQATT and CDR2 is SNEGSKA in the germline V gene (reference sequence). The CDR3 runs 16 residues. The CDR3 loop reads CSARKLAGASYNEQFF.

This chain uses TRBV5-1 with TRBJ2-1. The CDR3 runs to 15 residues. Germline V CDR1 and CDR2: SGHRS, YFSETQ. CDR3 region: CASSLTTPSYNEQFF. The full variable domain, rest sourced from reference TRBV5-1 and TRBJ2-1, is KAGVTQTPRYLIKTRGQQVTLSCSPISGHRSVSWYQQTPGQGLQFLFEYFSETQRNKGNFPGRFSGRQFSNSRSEMNVSTLELGDSALYLCASSLTTPSYNEQFFGPGTRLTVL.

The chain couples TRBV20-1 to TRBJ1-1; TCRdb's D call of TRBD1 is untestable without DNA. The CDR3 spans 14 residues. Germline CDR1 and CDR2: DFQATT and SNEGSKA (reference sequence). CDR3 loop: CSARVGPGGTEAFF.

The chain combines TRBV6-1 with TRBJ1-5. The CDR3 is 16 residues long. From germline, CDR1 is MNHNS and CDR2 SASEGT. The CDR3 protein is CASMSGRAGGNQPQHF.

The J gene is TRBJ1-5, the V gene TRBV27. The CDR3 consists of 13 residues. CDR1 is MNHEY and CDR2 is SMNVEV in the germline V gene (reference sequence). The CDR3 sequence: CASSFMGNQPQHF.

The gene calls are TRBV4-1 and TRBJ2-7; the D call of TRBD2 rests on TCRdb alone, since no DNA is present to check it. CDR1 and CDR2 (germline): MGHRA, YSYEKL. This CDR3 has 16 residues. CDR3 loop: CASSQDLAGGSYEQYF.

The V call is TRBV12-3 or TRBV12-4, the J call TRBJ2-7. The length of the CDR3 is 17 residues. This chain's CDR3 is CASSSSRSAGVSYEQYF.

The CDR3 is CASSLAGRSYQETQYF. This chain joins TRBV5-1 and TRBJ2-5; the TCRdb D gene call, TRBD1, has no DNA to confirm it. This CDR3 is built from 16 residues. Germline CDR1 reads SGHRS; CDR2 reads YFSETQ.

CDR3 in amino acids: CASSEGDVTNTEAFF. V gene TRBV12-3 or TRBV12-4 combines with J gene TRBJ1-1; TCRdb's D call, TRBD1, is unchecked because there is no DNA. This CDR3 is 15 amino acids long.

The V call is TRBV6-4, the J call TRBJ2-3; the TCRdb D gene call, TRBD1, has no DNA to confirm it. CDR1 and CDR2 (germline): MRHNA, SNTAGT. CDR3 length: 15 residues. The CDR3 protein is CATPWEGLGADTQYF.

This chain's CDR3 is CASSRGWGRRRDPLRPDTQYF. This rearrangement joins TRBV6-5 to TRBJ2-3; lacking DNA, the TRBD1 call made by TCRdb goes unchecked. CDR3 length: 21 residues. Germline loops: CDR1 MNHEY, CDR2 SVGAGI.

The chain joins TRBV5-1 to TRBJ2-2; TCRdb proposes TRBD1, but this gene call is untestable without DNA. The germline gives CDR1 SGHRS, CDR2 YFSETQ. The CDR3 contains 15 residues. The CDR3 loop reads CASSPSETDTGELFF.

The chain couples TRBV3-1 to TRBJ1-5. The CDR3 has 13 residues. Germline lookup yields CDR1 LGHDT and CDR2 YNNKEL (reference sequence). The CDR3 protein is CASSRGNNQPQHF.

The rearrangement joins TRBV18 to TRBJ1-1. Germline assignment: CDR1 KGHSH and CDR2 LQKENI. The length of the CDR3 is 14 residues. CDR3 sequence reads: CASSIIGMNTEAFF.

The chain links TRBV29-1 to TRBJ1-1. CDR1 is SQVTM, CDR2 ANQGSEA, per germline. There are 11 residues in the CDR3. Here the CDR3 reads CSVASNTEAFF.

The chain is built from TRBV7-2 and TRBJ2-2. Germline V lookup: CDR1 SGHTA, CDR2 FQGNSA. This CDR3 has 14 amino acids. The CDR3 reads CASSLDGAFGELFF.